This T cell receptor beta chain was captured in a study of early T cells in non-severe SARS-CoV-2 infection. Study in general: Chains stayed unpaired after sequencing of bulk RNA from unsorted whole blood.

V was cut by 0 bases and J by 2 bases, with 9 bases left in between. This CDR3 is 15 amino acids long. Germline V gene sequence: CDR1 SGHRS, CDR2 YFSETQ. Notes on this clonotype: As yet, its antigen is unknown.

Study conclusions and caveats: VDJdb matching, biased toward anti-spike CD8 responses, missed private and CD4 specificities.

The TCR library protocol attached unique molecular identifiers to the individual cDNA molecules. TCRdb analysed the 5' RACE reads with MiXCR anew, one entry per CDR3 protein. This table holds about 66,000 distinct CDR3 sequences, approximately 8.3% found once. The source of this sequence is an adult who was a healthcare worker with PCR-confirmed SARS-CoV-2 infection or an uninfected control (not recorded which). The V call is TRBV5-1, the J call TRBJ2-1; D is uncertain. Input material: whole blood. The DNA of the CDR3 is TGCGCCAGCAGCTTGGTGCTTGGACCCTACAATGAGCAGTTCTTC. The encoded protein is CASSLVLGPYNEQFF.